This entry lists 26 T cell receptor beta chains sequenced from one sample in a study of blood T cell repertoires in COVID-19. Libraries were prepared by immunoSEQ multiplex PCR; TCRdb keeps only in-frame clonotypes and omits some of them. The sample comprises a few hundred thousand clones, roughly 87% of which are singletons, and about 1% rests with the top ten. Sequenced: PBMCs or T cells enriched from blood (not recorded which). These receptors originate from a woman in her twenties or thirties who had recovered from COVID-19.

The chain recombines TRBV27 with TRBJ1-6, with 9 bases identical to TRBD1. The CDR3 runs 16 residues. CDR1 and CDR2 from the germline V gene are MNHEY and SMNVEV (reference sequence). Losses at the gene ends were 2 bases for V and 8 bases for J; bases not matched to a gene: 7. CDR3 in amino acids: CASSLNPGQGYSPLHF. DNA for the CDR3: TGTGCCAGCAGTTTAAATCCGGGACAGGGTTATTCACCCCTCCACTTT.

The gene calls are TRBV5-4 and TRBJ2-1; 13 positions agree with TRBD2. J lost 1 base, V lost 4 bases, and 8 bases had no gene match. The CDR3 has 18 residues. Per the germline V gene, CDR1 is SGHNT and CDR2 is YYREEE (reference sequence). The CDR3 DNA reads TGTGCCAGCAGCCCGGGACTAGCGGGAATCCCGTCCTACAATGAGCAGTTCTTC. It codes for CASSPGLAGIPSYNEQFF.

A single count supports this clone. The rearrangement links TRBV28 to TRBJ2-7; 8 nucleotides align to TRBD2. V shed 2 bases, J shed 2 bases, and the junction held 14 bases outside the gene matches. Looked up from germline, CDR1 is MDHEN and CDR2 is SYDVKM. This CDR3 is built from 18 residues. Here the CDR3 reads CASSLGRWAGGIPYEQYF. CDR3 coding DNA: TGTGCCAGCAGTTTAGGGAGGTGGGCGGGGGGCATCCCCTACGAGCAGTACTTC.

The rearrangement uses TRBV24-1 and TRBJ2-1, with D maybe TRBD2 (6 bases). The CDR3 contains 16 residues. The V gene lost 0 bases and the J gene lost 2 bases, with 10 bases spanning the gap. Germline lookup yields CDR1 KGHDR and CDR2 SFDVKD. CDR3 bases: TGTGCCACCAGTGATTTGGCGGGGAGGACCTACAATGAGCAGTTCTTC. Translated: CATSDLAGRTYNEQFF.

The chain has TRBV5-1 and TRBJ1-1; a weak D match, TRBD1 (6 bases). Trimming pared 0 bases from V and 1 base from J, leaving 7 bases between. CDR1 and CDR2 from the germline V gene are SGHRS and YFSETQ. The CDR3 has 14 amino acids. The CDR3 DNA reads TGCGCCAGCAGCTTGGTGGGACAGAACACTGAAGCTTTCTTT. Translation gives CASSLVGQNTEAFF.

This chain uses TRBV6-2 or TRBV6-3 with TRBJ2-1; D uncertain. Trimming removed 1 base from V and 7 bases from J, with 14 bases in between. Germline V gene sequence: CDR1 MNHEY, CDR2 SVGEGT. The CDR3 has 15 residues. CDR3 bases: TGTGCCAGCAGTTACTTAGCCCGATCTGATAATGAGCAGTTCTTC. This gives the protein CASSYLARSDNEQFF.

The chain links TRBV9 to TRBJ2-7, with D perhaps matching TRBD2 (6 bases). V was pared by 3 bases and J by 6 bases, with 16 bases between. Germline assignment: CDR1 SGDLS and CDR2 YYNGEE. The CDR3 totals 14 residues. In DNA, the CDR3 is TGTGCCAGCAGCGCCGGGCCCTCGGAGGGCGAGCAGTACTTC. It yields the protein CASSAGPSEGEQYF.

The V call is TRBV5-1, the J call TRBJ2-1; D might be TRBD1 (6 bases). This CDR3 spans 12 amino acids. Per germline, CDR1 SGHRS and CDR2 YFSETQ. The V and J ends lost 3 bases and 6 bases respectively, with 7 bases between them. For the CDR3, the DNA is TGCGCCAGCAGCTCCAGGGGCAATGAGCAGTTCTTC. This encodes CASSSRGNEQFF. The full variable domain, its missing parts supplied by reference TRBV5-1 and TRBJ2-1, is KAGVTQTPRYLIKTRGQQVTLSCSPISGHRSVSWYQQTPGQGLQFLFEYFSETQRNKGNFPGRFSGRQFSNSRSEMNVSTLELGDSALYLCASSSRGNEQFFGPGTRLTVL.

This chain connects TRBV18 to TRBJ2-7; 10 nucleotides line up with TRBD1. Germline V lookup: CDR1 KGHSH, CDR2 LQKENI. This CDR3 has 18 amino acids. Trimming took 3 bases from V and 4 from J; bases not matched to a gene: 15. CDR3 amino acids: CASSPYGPSGQGIYEQYF. CDR3 nucleotides: TGTGCCAGCTCACCGTATGGCCCTTCGGGACAGGGGATTTACGAGCAGTACTTC.

For the CDR3, the DNA is TGCGCCAGCTCGCTGGGCGGGAGCTACTCAGATACGCAGTATTTT. Translation: CASSLGGSYSDTQYF. This rearrangement joins TRBV5-1 to TRBJ2-3; 7 bases are a match to TRBD2. Germline V CDR1 and CDR2: SGHRS, YFSETQ. CDR3 length: 15 residues. Unmatched junction bases numbered 12, after V lost 7 bases and J lost 4 bases.

This CDR3 is CASSEAKRAGGYNEQFF. The CDR3 DNA sequence: TGTGCCAGCAGTGAAGCAAAGAGAGCGGGAGGTTACAATGAGCAGTTCTTC. The chain employs TRBV6-1 and TRBJ2-1; TRBD2 agrees at 9 bases. The junction had 7 bases not matched to a gene; V was cut back by 0 bases and J by 4 bases. The germline gives CDR1 MNHNS, CDR2 SASEGT. The CDR3 runs 17 residues.

This clone came up a few times. The gene calls are TRBV2 and TRBJ1-5; D possibly corresponds to TRBD1 (6 bases). The CDR3 sequence is 14 residues long. In germline, CDR1 is SNHLY, CDR2 FYNNEI. Deletions cut 6 bases from V and 4 bases from J, with 13 bases between. DNA for the CDR3: TGTGCCAGCAGCCGGACAGTAGCAAATCAGCCCCAGCATTTT. This codes for CASSRTVANQPQHF.

This chain connects TRBV3-1 (or the pseudogene TRBV3-2) to TRBJ1-1, with TRBD1 matching over 8 bases. The CDR3 is made up of 15 amino acids. Germline CDR1 is LGHDT and CDR2 is YNNKEL (reference sequence). The J segment lost 4 bases and the V segment lost 7 bases, leaving 11 bases of the junction unmatched. CDR3 loop: CASTARRTGTTEAFF. CDR3 DNA: TGTGCCAGCACCGCAAGGCGGACAGGGACCACTGAAGCTTTCTTT.

This clone has just a few counts. The V and J genes are TRBV27 and TRBJ1-5; possibly TRBD1 for D (6 bases). This CDR3 has 16 residues. Germline CDR1 and CDR2: MNHEY and SMNVEV (reference sequence). The V gene lost 6 bases and the J gene lost 3 bases, with 18 bases spanning the gap. In DNA, the CDR3 is TGTGCCAGCAGAGAGGGTGGGGACAACCCCAATCAGCCCCAGCATTTT. It codes for CASREGGDNPNQPQHF.

This sequence joins TRBV7-9 and TRBJ1-4, with 12 bases matching TRBD1. Germline CDR1 SEHNR, CDR2 FQNEAQ (reference sequence). This CDR3 has 19 amino acids. V shed 1 base and J 7 bases; nucleotides not matched to a gene: 13. CDR3 region: CASSLGGTGGSNFAEKLFF. In DNA, the CDR3 is TGTGCCAGCAGCTTAGGCGGGACAGGGGGCTCCAACTTCGCTGAAAAACTGTTTTTT.

The V gene is TRBV18, the J gene TRBJ1-6; D not certain. The CDR3 covers 17 residues. V was trimmed by 0 bases and J by 9 bases, leaving 18 bases between them. Germline-derived CDR1 and CDR2 are KGHSH and LQKENI. The CDR3 here is CASSPPELGGLGSPLHF. The CDR3 coding sequence is TGTGCCAGCTCACCACCCGAATTAGGAGGGTTAGGTTCACCCCTCCACTTT. The variable domain in full, with the rest retrieved from reference TRBV18 and TRBJ1-6, is NAGVMQNPRHLVRRRGQEARLRCSPMKGHSHVYWYRQLPEEGLKFMVYLQKENIIDESGMPKERFSAEFPKEGPSILRIQQVVRGDSAAYFCASSPPELGGLGSPLHFGNGTRLTVT.

In its sample, this clone was seen once. J is TRBJ2-7 and V is TRBV28; a weak D match, TRBD2 (5 bases). Trimming took off 4 bases at V and 0 bases at J, with 10 bases between the two ends. The CDR3 has 14 residues. Germline V gene sequence: CDR1 MDHEN, CDR2 SYDVKM. CDR3: CASSYDGNSYEQYF. The CDR3 coding sequence is TGTGCCAGCAGTTATGACGGGAACTCCTACGAGCAGTACTTC.

This chain joins TRBV24-1 and TRBJ1-1; D is undetermined. Per germline, CDR1 KGHDR and CDR2 SFDVKD. V was shortened by 7 bases and J by 3 bases, with 14 bases between the two germline ends. The CDR3 runs 14 residues. CDR3 amino acids: CATRPRGPDTEAFF. In nucleotides, the CDR3 is TGTGCCACCAGACCGCGGGGTCCGGACACTGAAGCTTTCTTT.

V usage is TRBV7-9 and J usage is TRBJ1-4; the D gene is possibly TRBD1 (6 bases). The CDR3 length is 14 residues. The V end was cut by 4 bases, the J end by 3 bases, with 9 bases between. Per germline, CDR1 SEHNR and CDR2 FQNEAQ (reference sequence). CDR3 sequence: CASSSGVANEKLFF. As DNA, the CDR3 is TGTGCCAGCAGCTCAGGGGTAGCTAATGAAAAACTGTTTTTT.

The chain's CDR3 is CASSQDLGGPEAFF. CDR3 in DNA: TGTGCCAGCAGCCAAGATCTGGGCGGGCCTGAAGCTTTCTTT. This sequence joins TRBV14 and TRBJ1-1; no clear D. V was clipped by 0 bases and J by 6 bases, with 11 bases between them. This CDR3 is 14 amino acids long. The germline gives CDR1 SGHDN, CDR2 FVKESK.

The chain joins TRBV4-2 to TRBJ1-3; maybe TRBD1 (6 bases). Trimming took off 3 bases at V and 6 bases at J, with 24 bases between the two ends. Germline values: CDR1 LGHNA, CDR2 YNFKEQ. The CDR3 spans 18 residues. The chain's CDR3 is CASSQGMAPKDRANTIYF. In DNA form, the CDR3 reads TGTGCCAGCAGCCAGGGAATGGCCCCAAAGGACAGAGCAAACACCATATATTTT.

This rearrangement joins TRBV4-3 to TRBJ1-2, with D perhaps matching TRBD1 (6 bases). Trimming cost V 0 bases and J 6 bases, with 11 bases left between them. This CDR3 is 14 amino acids long. Germline assignment: CDR1 LGHNA and CDR2 YSLEER. CDR3 sequence: CASSQDRGFDGYTF. The CDR3 coding sequence is TGCGCCAGCAGCCAAGACAGGGGTTTCGATGGCTACACCTTC.

The V and J genes are TRBV28 and TRBJ2-7; TRBD2 agrees at 12 bases. CDR3 length: 18 residues. Per the germline V gene, CDR1 is MDHEN and CDR2 is SYDVKM. The V segment lost 3 bases and the J segment 0 bases; nucleotides outside the gene matches: 9. Written as DNA, the CDR3 is TGTGCCAGCAGTTTCCTAGCGGGAGGGAGGTTAAACTCCTACGAGCAGTACTTC. It yields the protein CASSFLAGGRLNSYEQYF.

There are a few counts of this clone. The chain is built from TRBV3-1 (or the pseudogene TRBV3-2) and TRBJ1-4, with D perhaps TRBD1 (5 bases). Trimming left V 3 bases short and J 10 bases short, with 18 bases between. This CDR3 is built from 15 residues. Germline CDR1 and CDR2: LGHDT and YNNKEL (reference sequence). The CDR3 sequence: CASSQKGQGLGKLFF. The CDR3 DNA follows: TGTGCCAGCAGCCAGAAGGGCCAGGGACTGGGAAAACTGTTTTTT.

This chain links TRBV28 with TRBJ1-4; D not certain. This CDR3 has 13 residues. Germline V CDR1 and CDR2: MDHEN, SYDVKM. Trimming left V 9 bases short and J 11 bases short, with 19 bases between. The CDR3 DNA sequence: TGTGCCAGTTCGCGGGAGGGAGGTGGGAAACTGTTTTTT. Translating gives CASSREGGGKLFF.

The chain recombines TRBV27 with TRBJ2-7; TRBD1 might be the D (5 bases). The CDR3 contains 14 residues. Germline CDR1 MNHEY, CDR2 SMNVEV (reference sequence). V was shortened by 5 bases and J by 0 bases, with 11 bases between the two germline ends. The CDR3, as DNA: TGTGCCAGCAGTGATCAGGGTGTCTCCTACGAGCAGTACTTC. It translates to CASSDQGVSYEQYF.